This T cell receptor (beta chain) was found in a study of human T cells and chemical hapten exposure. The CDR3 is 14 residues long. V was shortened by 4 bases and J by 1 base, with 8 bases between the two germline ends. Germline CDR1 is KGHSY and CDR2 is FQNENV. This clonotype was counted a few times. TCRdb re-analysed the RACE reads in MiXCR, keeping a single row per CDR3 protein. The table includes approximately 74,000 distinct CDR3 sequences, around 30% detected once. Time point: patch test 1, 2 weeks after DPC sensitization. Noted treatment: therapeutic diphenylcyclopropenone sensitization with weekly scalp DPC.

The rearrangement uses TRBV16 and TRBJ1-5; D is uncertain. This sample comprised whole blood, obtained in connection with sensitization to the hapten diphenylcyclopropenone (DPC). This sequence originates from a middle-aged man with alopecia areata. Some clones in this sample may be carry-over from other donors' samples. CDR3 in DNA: TGTGCCAGCAGCCTCTCCTGGAGCAATCAGCCCCAGCATTTT. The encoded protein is CASSLSWSNQPQHF.